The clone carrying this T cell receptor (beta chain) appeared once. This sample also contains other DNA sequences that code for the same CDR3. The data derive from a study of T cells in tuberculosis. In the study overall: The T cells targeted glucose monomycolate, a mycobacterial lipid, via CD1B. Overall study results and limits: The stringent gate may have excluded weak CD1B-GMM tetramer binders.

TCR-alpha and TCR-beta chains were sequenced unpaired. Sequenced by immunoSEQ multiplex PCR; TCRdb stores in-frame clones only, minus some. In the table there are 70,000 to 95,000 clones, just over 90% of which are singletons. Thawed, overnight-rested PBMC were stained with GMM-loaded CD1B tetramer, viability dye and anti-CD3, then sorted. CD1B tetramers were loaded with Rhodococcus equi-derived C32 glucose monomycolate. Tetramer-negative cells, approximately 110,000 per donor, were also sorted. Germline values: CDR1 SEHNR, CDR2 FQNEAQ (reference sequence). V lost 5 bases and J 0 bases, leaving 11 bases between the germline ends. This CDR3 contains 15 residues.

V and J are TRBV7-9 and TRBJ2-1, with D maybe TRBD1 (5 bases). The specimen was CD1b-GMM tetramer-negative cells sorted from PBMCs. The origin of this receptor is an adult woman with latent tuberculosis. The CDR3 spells CASSPRQGSYNEQFF. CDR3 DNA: TGTGCCAGCAGCCCCCGTCAGGGCTCCTACAATGAGCAGTTCTTC.